The next 22 T cell receptor beta chains were all read from a single sample in a study of blood T cell repertoires in COVID-19. Clones were sequenced by immunoSEQ multiplex PCR, and TCRdb holds only the in-frame ones, with some missing. The data hold roughly 250,000 clones, with about 90% observed a single time. The sample was PBMCs or T cells enriched from blood (not recorded which). Receptors were obtained from a human donor in a cohort exposed to, infected with or recovered from COVID-19 (not recorded which). The donor label of this sample is uncertain.

The genes are TRBV21-1 and TRBJ2-7; the table gives TRBD2 as D, unverified against the DNA. TRBV21-1 is designated a pseudogene. The CDR3 is 18 residues long. CDR3 amino acids: CASSSKPPGLAVSYEQYF. The CDR3, as DNA: TGTGCCAGCAGCTCCAAGCCTCCGGGACTAGCGGTGTCCTACGAGCAGTACTTC.

This clone has only one observation. The rearrangement links TRBV18 to TRBJ1-5; 9 positions match TRBD1. J lost 3 bases, V lost 6 bases, and 6 bases had no gene match. In germline, CDR1 is KGHSH, CDR2 LQKENI. This CDR3 comprises 15 residues. CDR3 in amino acids: CASSLGTGNNQPQHF. The CDR3 region has the DNA TGTGCCAGCTCTCTTGGGACAGGGAACAATCAGCCCCAGCATTTT.

V usage is TRBV30 and J usage is TRBJ1-3; 8 bases are a match to TRBD1. The CDR3 is 15 amino acids. V was clipped by 7 bases and J by 0 bases; unmatched bases: 8. CDR1 GTSNPN and CDR2 SVGIG come from the germline V gene (reference sequence). CDR3 protein: CALSPGTGSGNTIYF. Written as DNA, the CDR3 is TGTGCCTTATCCCCCGGGACAGGCTCTGGAAACACCATATATTTT.

The CDR3 DNA is TGTGCCAGCACCCCTCCAGGGGATGGCTACACCTTC. Amino acids: CASTPPGDGYTF. The rearrangement uses TRBV21-1 and TRBJ1-2; the DNA was not compared with TRBD1, the D call given in the table. TRBV21-1 corresponds to a pseudogene. The CDR3 consists of 12 residues.

The chain couples TRBV11-3 to TRBJ1-1; 7 bases match TRBD1. CDR1 and CDR2 from the germline V gene are SGHNT and YENEEA. V gave up 4 bases and J gave up 3 bases; unmatched junction bases: 2. The CDR3 contains 13 residues. The DNA for the CDR3 is TGTGCCAGCAGCTCGGGACAGTACACTGAAGCTTTCTTT. Translated, it gives CASSSGQYTEAFF.

The chain joins TRBV5-4 to TRBJ1-4, with D unresolved. Germline V gene lookup returns CDR1 SGHNT and CDR2 YYREEE (reference sequence). The CDR3 length is 14 residues. Deletions cut 0 bases from V and 7 bases from J, with 10 bases between. The CDR3: CASSLGRSGEKLFF. CDR3 bases: TGTGCCAGCAGCTTGGGGAGGTCGGGTGAAAAACTGTTTTTT.

The chain employs TRBV7-2 and TRBJ1-1, with TRBD1 identical over 10 bases. There are 15 residues in the CDR3. V gave up 5 bases and J gave up 11 bases; unmatched junction bases: 14. Germline-derived CDR1 and CDR2 are SGHTA and FQGNSA. The CDR3 spells CASSAPHRDRGMAFF. The CDR3 DNA sequence: TGTGCCAGCAGCGCCCCCCACCGGGACAGGGGAATGGCTTTCTTT.

The rearrangement joins TRBV5-1 to TRBJ2-3; tentatively, D is TRBD2 (7 bases). CDR1 is SGHRS, CDR2 YFSETQ, per germline. V lost 0 bases and J lost 3, with 20 bases in between. The length of the CDR3 is 18 residues. The CDR3 protein is CASSLAAGGGGTTDTQYF. CDR3 DNA: TGCGCCAGCAGCTTGGCCGCCGGGGGCGGGGGAACAACAGATACGCAGTATTTT.

This chain uses TRBV29-1 with TRBJ1-2; maybe TRBD1 (5 bases). Germline V gene lookup returns CDR1 SQVTM and CDR2 ANQGSEA. CDR3 size: 12 residues. The V end lost 3 bases, the J end lost 5 bases, and 10 bases lay between the germline ends. DNA of the CDR3: TGCAGCGTTGAGTTAGGGGCTTATGGCTACACCTTC. Its protein product is CSVELGAYGYTF.

The chain recombines TRBV5-4 with TRBJ2-7; TRBD1 matches at 9 bases. The CDR3 runs 14 residues. CDR1 and CDR2 (germline): SGHNT, YYREEE (reference sequence). V lost 2 bases, J lost 5 bases, and 5 bases stayed unmatched. The CDR3 nucleotides are TGTGCCAGCAGCTTAGCCGGGACAGGGAACGAGCAGTACTTC. Protein sequence: CASSLAGTGNEQYF. The complete variable domain, with remaining parts taken from reference TRBV5-4 and TRBJ2-7, reads ETGVTQSPTHLIKTRGQQVTLRCSSQSGHNTVSWYQQALGQGPQFIFQYYREEENGRGNFPPRFSGLQFPNYSSELNVNALELDDSALYLCASSLAGTGNEQYFGPGTRLTVT.

The chain joins TRBV30 to TRBJ2-1; TRBD2 matches 9 bases. Trimming took 3 bases from V and 7 from J; bases not matched to a gene: 7. This CDR3 contains 14 residues. Per germline, CDR1 GTSNPN and CDR2 SVGIG (reference sequence). For the CDR3, the DNA is TGTGCCTGGAGAGGCGGGGGGGCTCGGAATGAGCAGTTCTTC. Its protein is CAWRGGGARNEQFF.

The rearrangement uses TRBV6-5 and TRBJ2-3; TRBD2 matches at 12 bases. CDR1 and CDR2 from the germline V gene are MNHEY and SVGAGI. The CDR3 loop spans 16 amino acids. J gave up 6 bases and V 2 bases, and 6 bases lay outside the gene matches. The CDR3 loop reads CASSYGLAGGLDTQYF. The CDR3 nucleotides read TGTGCCAGCAGTTACGGGCTAGCGGGGGGGCTGGATACGCAGTATTTT.

The chain uses TRBV5-1 and TRBJ2-7; D uncertain. Germline V gene sequence: CDR1 SGHRS, CDR2 YFSETQ. V lost 0 bases and J lost 2, with 9 bases in between. This CDR3 spans 14 amino acids. The CDR3 DNA sequence: TGCGCCAGCAGCTTGGTTGCGGCAGCCTACGAGCAGTACTTC. This sequence encodes CASSLVAAAYEQYF.

The chain employs TRBV15 and TRBJ1-1; the D gene is possibly TRBD1 (6 bases). Per the germline V gene, CDR1 is LNHNV and CDR2 is YYDKDF (reference sequence). Trimming stripped 3 bases from V and 0 bases from J, with 14 bases between. CDR3 size: 16 residues. The DNA for the CDR3 is TGTGCCACCAGCAGGGGTGGACAGAACGTGAACACTGAAGCTTTCTTT. Translation gives CATSRGGQNVNTEAFF.

The chain joins TRBV19 to TRBJ1-2; unclear D gene. Looked up from germline, CDR1 is LNHDA and CDR2 is SQIVND (reference sequence). The CDR3 sequence is 11 residues long. The V gene lost 7 bases and the J gene lost 4 bases, with 7 bases spanning the gap. The CDR3 here is CASTDFYGYTF. The CDR3 DNA is TGTGCCAGTACAGATTTCTATGGCTACACCTTC.

The V call is TRBV2, the J call TRBJ2-7, with 9 positions matching TRBD1. V shed 10 bases and J 3 bases; nucleotides not matched to a gene: 19. The CDR3 is 17 amino acids. Germline CDR1 reads SNHLY; CDR2 reads FYNNEI. CDR3 residues: CATLCEPGQGGIYEQYF. For the CDR3, the DNA is TGTGCCACCCTTTGCGAACCGGGACAGGGAGGGATCTACGAGCAGTACTTC.

This clone was counted once. The CDR3 protein is CASSLDRAGNTIYF. CDR3 coding DNA: TGTGCCAGCAGCCTGGACAGGGCTGGAAACACCATATATTTT. The chain has TRBV11-1 and TRBJ1-3; 8 nucleotides agree with TRBD1. Trimming removed 5 bases from V and 2 bases from J; junction bases left unmatched: 2. Germline CDR1 and CDR2: SGHAT and FQDESV (reference sequence). There are 14 residues in the CDR3.

This clone was seen a handful of times. The gene calls are TRBV6-5 and TRBJ2-7; D is perhaps TRBD2 (6 bases). Trimming cost V 0 bases and J 9 bases, with 15 bases left between them. CDR3 size: 14 residues. CDR1 and CDR2 from the germline V gene are MNHEY and SVGAGI. CDR3 coding DNA: TGTGCCAGCAGTTACTCGGAGGGGCGCGTGGGGCAGTACTTC. This codes for CASSYSEGRVGQYF.

The count of this clone is one. The chain combines TRBV5-1 with TRBJ2-7; 7 nucleotides align to TRBD2. The junction had 14 bases not matched to a gene; V was cut back by 1 base and J by 7 bases. This CDR3 comprises 16 residues. CDR1 SGHRS and CDR2 YFSETQ come from the germline V gene. The CDR3 spells CASSLSGRGGEEEQYF. The CDR3 DNA reads TGCGCCAGCAGCTTGAGCGGGCGCGGGGGTGAAGAGGAGCAGTACTTC.

The chain is built from TRBV19 and TRBJ2-1; possible D gene TRBD1, 6 bases. This CDR3 has 15 residues. The V end lost 0 bases, the J end lost 4 bases, and 10 bases lay between the germline ends. Germline CDR1 LNHDA, CDR2 SQIVND (reference sequence). The CDR3 sequence: CASSIDGGDYNEQFF. CDR3 nucleotides: TGTGCCAGTAGTATAGATGGGGGCGATTACAATGAGCAGTTCTTC.

In DNA, the CDR3 is TGCGCCAGCAGCCAAGCGGGGGCTGAAGCTTTCTTT. Its protein is CASSQAGAEAFF. V is TRBV4-1 and J is TRBJ1-1, with D possibly TRBD1 on 5 matching bases. The V end was cut by 1 base, the J end by 6 bases, with 6 bases between. Germline CDR1 MGHRA, CDR2 YSYEKL. This CDR3 contains 12 residues.

The chain joins TRBV19 to TRBJ1-3, with 7 bases identical to TRBD1. CDR1 LNHDA and CDR2 SQIVND come from the germline V gene (reference sequence). The CDR3 totals 15 residues. The ends lost 6 bases at V and 2 bases at J; junction bases unmatched: 7. CDR3 sequence: CASREQGFAGNTIYF. In DNA, the CDR3 is TGTGCCAGTAGGGAACAGGGGTTTGCTGGAAACACCATATATTTT.